This entry describes one T cell receptor (beta chain). The antigen remains undetermined. MiXCR, run by TCRdb on the 5' RACE reads, gives a single entry per CDR3 protein. The table has just over 500,000 distinct CDR3 sequences, about 20% seen once. The data derive from a study of identical twins. General study results and limits: Conclusions leaned on cross-sectional statistical analysis and did not track the same donors over time.

The germline CDR1 and CDR2 sequences are SGHTA and FQGNSA. The CDR3 is made up of 15 amino acids. Losses at the gene ends were 4 bases for V and 7 bases for J; bases not matched to a gene: 8. A further study also used this sample, focusing on T cells expressing NK-cell markers. From that study: Sorted T-cell subsets CD3+CD56+NKG2C+, CD3+CD56+NKG2C- and CD3+CD56-NKG2C+ were TCR beta-sequenced. Just one sequenced donor of eight was HCMV-seronegative, while seven were seropositive. Four of the donors also had these clonotypes leading their CD3+CD56-NKG2C+ fraction.

V and J are TRBV7-2 and TRBJ2-2, with TRBD2 identical over 8 bases. The specimen was CD4+ T cells sorted from blood. The TCR comes from a woman between 18 and 29 years old in good health. CDR3 amino acids: CASSYYQRENGELFF. The CDR3 DNA reads TGTGCCAGCAGCTATTACCAGCGGGAGAACGGGGAGCTGTTTTTT. Together with reference TRBV7-2 and TRBJ2-2, the CDR3 gives the full variable domain: GAGVSQSPSNKVTEKGKDVELRCDPISGHTALYWYRQSLGQGLEFLIYFQGNSAPDKSGLPSDRFSAERTGGSVSTLTIQRTQQEDSAVYLCASSYYQRENGELFFGEGSRLTVL.